The rows below give T cell receptor beta chains drawn from one sample of a study of human T cells and chemical hapten exposure. Each CDR3 protein gets one entry after TCRdb re-called the RACE reads with MiXCR. This sample has tens of thousands of distinct CDR3 sequences, with approximately 10% found just once. The sample consisted of whole blood, taken in connection with sensitization to the hapten diphenylcyclopropenone (DPC). All receptors derive from a young woman with alopecia areata. Some clones in this sample may be carry-over from other donors' samples. CDR3s include the opening cysteine and the closing phenylalanine or tryptophan. Each record gives: D gene, V gene, clone size, J gene, CDR3 protein, CDR3 DNA. D genes are given only for firm matches. Not every row has a clone size; where given, it reads once, few, many or a size class.

D gene: -
V gene: TRBV10-1
clone size: many
J gene: TRBJ1-1
CDR3 protein: CASSESGGGGTIEAFF
CDR3 DNA: TGCGCCAGCAGTGAGTCAGGCGGCGGGGGCACGATTGAAGCTTTCTTT

D gene: TRBD1
V gene: TRBV6-5
clone size: few
J gene: TRBJ2-1
CDR3 protein: CASSSPRQGGNEQFF
CDR3 DNA: TGTGCCAGCAGCTCACCAAGACAGGGGGGAAATGAGCAGTTCTTC

D gene: -
V gene: TRBV28
clone size: -
J gene: TRBJ1-4
CDR3 protein: CASTKPTGSNEKLFF
CDR3 DNA: TGTGCCAGCACTAAGCCTACAGGGAGCAATGAAAAACTGTTTTTT

D gene: -
V gene: TRBV5-1
clone size: many
J gene: TRBJ1-1
CDR3 protein: CASSLERGRNTEAFF
CDR3 DNA: TGCGCCAGCAGCTTGGAGAGGGGGAGGAACACTGAAGCTTTCTTT

D gene: -
V gene: TRBV7-2
clone size: many
J gene: TRBJ2-3
CDR3 protein: CASSSRALETQYF
CDR3 DNA: TGTGCCAGCAGCTCCAGGGCCCTAGAGACGCAGTATTTT

D gene: -
V gene: TRBV7-2
clone size: few
J gene: TRBJ2-5
CDR3 protein: CASSFLETQYF
CDR3 DNA: TGTGCCAGCAGCTTTTTAGAGACCCAGTACTTC

D gene: TRBD1
V gene: TRBV28
clone size: few
J gene: TRBJ1-1
CDR3 protein: CASRPTGGRGAFF
CDR3 DNA: TGTGCCAGCAGACCCACAGGGGGCAGAGGCGCTTTCTTT

D gene: -
V gene: TRBV3-1
clone size: few
J gene: TRBJ1-5
CDR3 protein: CASSQDVGAGQPQHF
CDR3 DNA: TGTGCCAGCAGCCAAGATGTGGGGGCAGGACAGCCCCAGCATTTT

D gene: -
V gene: TRBV24-1
clone size: few
J gene: TRBJ2-3
CDR3 protein: CATSRTSSTDTQYF
CDR3 DNA: TGTGCCACCAGCCGAACGTCTAGCACAGATACGCAGTATTTT

D gene: TRBD2
V gene: TRBV28
clone size: few
J gene: TRBJ2-7
CDR3 protein: CATTKDSGSEQYF
CDR3 DNA: TGTGCCACCACCAAGGACAGCGGGAGCGAGCAGTACTTC

D gene: TRBD1
V gene: TRBV7-2
clone size: many
J gene: TRBJ2-1
CDR3 protein: CASNLDRQYNEQFF
CDR3 DNA: TGTGCCAGCAACTTGGACAGGCAATACAATGAGCAGTTCTTC

D gene: -
V gene: TRBV28
clone size: few
J gene: TRBJ2-1
CDR3 protein: CASSLSWTARYNEQFF
CDR3 DNA: TGTGCCAGCAGTTTATCGTGGACAGCGAGGTACAATGAGCAGTTCTTC

D gene: TRBD2
V gene: TRBV10-2
clone size: few
J gene: TRBJ2-2
CDR3 protein: CASSVLAGGSSSGELFF
CDR3 DNA: TGCGCCAGCAGTGTACTAGCGGGGGGTAGTTCCAGCGGGGAGCTGTTTTTT

D gene: -
V gene: TRBV7-9
clone size: many
J gene: TRBJ2-3
CDR3 protein: CASSLTSIESTDTQYF
CDR3 DNA: TGTGCCAGCAGCTTAACGTCAATCGAGAGCACAGATACGCAGTATTTT

D gene: -
V gene: TRBV28
clone size: many
J gene: TRBJ2-5
CDR3 protein: CASSSSQGPETQYF
CDR3 DNA: TGTGCCAGCAGTTCCTCCCAGGGGCCGGAGACCCAGTACTTC

D gene: -
V gene: TRBV4-3
clone size: -
J gene: TRBJ2-7
CDR3 protein: CASSQEDTSYEQYF
CDR3 DNA: TGCGCCAGCAGCCAAGAGGACACCTCCTACGAGCAGTACTTC

D gene: -
V gene: TRBV29-1
clone size: many
J gene: TRBJ1-1
CDR3 protein: CSVVNTEAFF
CDR3 DNA: TGCAGCGTTGTTAACACTGAAGCTTTCTTT

D gene: -
V gene: TRBV7-9
clone size: many
J gene: TRBJ1-1
CDR3 protein: CASSFNSKNTEAFF
CDR3 DNA: TGTGCCAGCAGCTTCAACAGTAAGAACACTGAAGCTTTCTTT

D gene: TRBD1
V gene: TRBV6-2/TRBV6-3
clone size: many
J gene: TRBJ1-5
CDR3 protein: CASSQLGQGLFGNQPQHF
CDR3 DNA: TGTGCCAGCAGCCAACTGGGACAGGGTTTATTTGGAAATCAGCCCCAGCATTTT

D gene: TRBD1
V gene: TRBV28
clone size: -
J gene: TRBJ1-6
CDR3 protein: CASSAGTGPLYF
CDR3 DNA: TGTGCCAGCAGTGCCGGGACAGGGCCTCTCTACTTT

D gene: -
V gene: TRBV2
clone size: many
J gene: TRBJ2-1
CDR3 protein: CASSTGYSYNEQFF
CDR3 DNA: TGTGCCAGCAGTACGGGGTACTCCTACAATGAGCAGTTCTTC

D gene: -
V gene: TRBV6-2/TRBV6-3
clone size: many
J gene: TRBJ1-1
CDR3 protein: CASSYVGGWHTEAFF
CDR3 DNA: TGTGCCAGCAGTTACGTTGGGGGTTGGCACACTGAAGCTTTCTTT

D gene: -
V gene: TRBV7-2
clone size: -
J gene: TRBJ1-1
CDR3 protein: CASSQRALGVSEAFF
CDR3 DNA: TGTGCCAGCAGCCAGAGGGCCCTGGGGGTGAGTGAAGCTTTCTTT

D gene: TRBD1
V gene: TRBV12-3/TRBV12-4
clone size: many
J gene: TRBJ1-3
CDR3 protein: CASNRQGLSGNTIYF
CDR3 DNA: TGTGCCAGCAATAGACAGGGGCTCTCTGGAAACACCATATATTTT

D gene: TRBD2
V gene: TRBV11-2
clone size: many
J gene: TRBJ2-2
CDR3 protein: CASSLVAGGPNTGELFF
CDR3 DNA: TGTGCCAGCAGCTTAGTTGCGGGGGGACCGAACACCGGGGAGCTGTTTTTT

D gene: TRBD1
V gene: TRBV28
clone size: many
J gene: TRBJ1-1
CDR3 protein: CASSHGQGEWVNTEAFF
CDR3 DNA: TGTGCCAGCAGTCACGGACAGGGGGAGTGGGTGAACACTGAAGCTTTCTTT

D gene: TRBD1
V gene: TRBV20-1
clone size: -
J gene: TRBJ1-6
CDR3 protein: CSARGTGRANSPLHF
CDR3 DNA: TGCAGTGCTCGAGGGACAGGTAGAGCAAATTCACCCCTCCACTTT

D gene: -
V gene: TRBV28
clone size: -
J gene: TRBJ2-1
CDR3 protein: CASSFVDEQFF
CDR3 DNA: TGTGCCAGCAGTTTTGTGGATGAGCAGTTCTTC

D gene: -
V gene: TRBV30
clone size: many
J gene: TRBJ1-1
CDR3 protein: CACAEQLNTEAFF
CDR3 DNA: TGTGCCTGTGCGGAGCAGTTGAACACTGAAGCTTTCTTT

D gene: TRBD1
V gene: TRBV7-2
clone size: -
J gene: TRBJ2-3
CDR3 protein: CASSTRTGGTDTQYF
CDR3 DNA: TGTGCCAGCAGCACTAGGACAGGGGGCACAGATACGCAGTATTTT

D gene: -
V gene: TRBV4-1
clone size: -
J gene: TRBJ1-2
CDR3 protein: CASSQVADIDYTF
CDR3 DNA: TGCGCCAGCAGCCAAGTGGCAGATATTGACTACACCTTC

D gene: -
V gene: TRBV28
clone size: -
J gene: TRBJ1-2
CDR3 protein: CASSHRDGYTF
CDR3 DNA: TGTGCCAGCAGCCACAGGGATGGCTACACCTTC

D gene: TRBD2
V gene: TRBV20-1
clone size: many
J gene: TRBJ2-3
CDR3 protein: CSARDRGGVTDTQYF
CDR3 DNA: TGCAGTGCTAGGGATCGGGGGGGAGTCACAGATACGCAGTATTTT

D gene: -
V gene: TRBV29-1
clone size: -
J gene: TRBJ2-5
CDR3 protein: CSVFGFFETQYF
CDR3 DNA: TGCAGCGTTTTTGGGTTTTTCGAGACCCAGTACTTC

D gene: -
V gene: TRBV4-3
clone size: many
J gene: TRBJ2-6
CDR3 protein: CASSQDIKGSGANVLTF
CDR3 DNA: TGCGCCAGCAGCCAAGATATCAAGGGCTCTGGGGCCAACGTCCTGACTTTC

D gene: TRBD1
V gene: TRBV11-3
clone size: -
J gene: TRBJ1-1
CDR3 protein: CASSQTGGEGTEAFF
CDR3 DNA: TGTGCCAGCAGTCAAACAGGGGGCGAGGGGACTGAAGCTTTCTTT

D gene: -
V gene: TRBV7-2
clone size: -
J gene: TRBJ2-5
CDR3 protein: CASSLMGTAETQYF
CDR3 DNA: TGTGCCAGCAGCTTAATGGGAACAGCAGAGACCCAGTACTTC

D gene: -
V gene: TRBV5-8
clone size: few
J gene: TRBJ2-3
CDR3 protein: CASSFSGADTQYF
CDR3 DNA: TGTGCCAGCAGCTTTTCAGGGGCAGATACGCAGTATTTT

D gene: -
V gene: TRBV13
clone size: -
J gene: TRBJ2-3
CDR3 protein: CASSFPPDTQYF
CDR3 DNA: TGTGCCAGCAGCTTCCCCCCAGATACGCAGTATTTT